Detailed here is one T cell receptor (beta chain). Researchers took RNA transcripts and amplified TCR beta CDR3 regions from them. HTBI primers served in a first-round RT-PCR, which a second-round multiplex PCR followed. TCRdb used MiXCR to reprocess the multiplex PCR reads, holding one entry per CDR3 protein. This sample carries approximately 700,000 distinct CDR3 sequences, about two fifths of them seen once, and the ten largest clones take around 3%. Trimming at V came to 0 bases and at J to 1 base, leaving 0 bases not matched to a gene. Looked up from germline, CDR1 is KGHSY and CDR2 is FQNENV. There are 15 residues in the CDR3. This record comes from a study of Graves' ophthalmopathy and Graves' hyperthyroidism. At the level of the study: Samples of peripheral blood were obtained at initial diagnosis, prior to treatment of any kind.

Moderate-to-severe activity, CAS at least 3, NOSPECS at least 4 and duration under 3 months characterized donors with ophthalmopathy. Patients with other autoimmune diseases, uncontrolled infections, pregnancy or lactation were excluded. Out of 7.5 to 10 ml of fresh peripheral blood, PBMCs were obtained. The clonotype comes from an adult man with Graves' ophthalmopathy. The material sequenced was peripheral blood. J is TRBJ1-5 and V is TRBV16; the match to TRBD1 covers 7 bases. The chain's CDR3 is CASSQSQGSNQPQHF. The CDR3 region has the DNA TGTGCCAGCAGCCAATCACAGGGGAGCAATCAGCCCCAGCATTTT. Filled out from reference TRBV16 and TRBJ1-5, the complete variable domain reads GEEVAQTPKHLVRGEGQKAKLYCAPIKGHSYVFWYQQVLKNEFKFLISFQNENVFDETGMPKERFSAKCLPNSPCSLEIQATKLEDSAVYFCASSQSQGSNQPQHFGDGTRLSIL.